The 21 T cell receptor beta chains below were found in one sample sequenced in a study of identical twins. TCRdb redid the calling of the 5' RACE reads with MiXCR, one entry per CDR3 protein. The sample records hundreds of thousands of distinct CDR3 sequences, 8.5% to 9% being singletons. The same sample was also studied in work on yellow fever vaccine responses in identical twins.

Specimen: PBMCs. All receptors come from a woman younger than 30 in good health.

This sequence joins TRBV4-1 and TRBJ2-1; D ambiguous. Germline CDR1 MGHRA, CDR2 YSYEKL. This CDR3 spans 14 amino acids. V lost 6 bases and J 1 base, leaving 10 bases between the germline ends. CDR3 sequence (DNA): TGCGCCAGCAGACCTGATGTATCCTACAATGAGCAGTTCTTC. Translated, it gives CASRPDVSYNEQFF.

The chain joins TRBV2 to TRBJ2-4, with 13 bases matching TRBD2. J gave up 1 base and V 4 bases, and 13 bases lay outside the gene matches. The CDR3 is 20 amino acids. Germline V CDR1 and CDR2: SNHLY, FYNNEI. CDR3 sequence (DNA): TGTGCCAGCAGTGCCCGGACTAGCGGGAGAAGCCCCAGTGCCAAAAACATTCAGTACTTC. Amino acids: CASSARTSGRSPSAKNIQYF.

This clonotype was seen a few times. This sequence joins TRBV28 and TRBJ1-2; 7 bases are a match to TRBD1. V lost 3 bases and J lost 7; bases outside the gene matches: 8. Looked up from germline, CDR1 is MDHEN and CDR2 is SYDVKM. CDR3 length equals 14 residues. The DNA for the CDR3 is TGTGCCAGCAGTTTTCGGGCAGGGGGATTTGGCTACACCTTC. Its translation is CASSFRAGGFGYTF.

In its sample, this clonotype was seen a few times. This chain links TRBV10-1 with TRBJ2-7, with 11 bases identical to TRBD2. V dropped 4 bases and J dropped 2; count of bases not matched to a gene: 4. The length of the CDR3 is 15 residues. Germline V gene sequence: CDR1 WNHNN, CDR2 SYGVQD (reference sequence). CDR3 in amino acids: CASSATSGSTYEQYF. The CDR3 DNA reads as TGCGCCAGCAGTGCTACTAGCGGGAGCACCTACGAGCAGTACTTC.

The chain is built from TRBV28 and TRBJ2-1, with 9 bases aligning to TRBD2. The CDR3 is 15 amino acids. Germline CDR1 reads MDHEN; CDR2 reads SYDVKM. V trimming: 0 bases; J trimming: 6 bases; junction bases outside the gene matches: 3. The CDR3 nucleotides read TGTGCCAGCAGTTTATGGGGCGGGAGGGCCAATGAGCAGTTCTTC. This translates into CASSLWGGRANEQFF.

The chain employs TRBV20-1 and TRBJ2-5, with D possibly TRBD1 on 5 matching bases. The length of the CDR3 is 13 residues. Germline assignment: CDR1 DFQATT and CDR2 SNEGSKA (reference sequence). Between the trimmed V and J ends, which lost 3 bases and 4 bases, there was a span of 12 bases. The chain's CDR3 is CSARLSGPETQYF. In DNA, the CDR3 is TGCAGTGCTAGGCTTTCAGGGCCAGAGACCCAGTACTTC.

The J gene is TRBJ2-7, the V gene TRBV3-1; TRBD1 matches at 9 bases. This CDR3 comprises 15 residues. The J segment lost 6 bases and the V segment lost 2 bases, leaving 8 bases of the junction unmatched. Germline CDR1 LGHDT, CDR2 YNNKEL (reference sequence). CDR3 nucleotides: TGTGCCAGCAGCCAAAGTCCCGGGACAGGGCCCGAGCAGTACTTC. Translating it yields CASSQSPGTGPEQYF.

The J gene is TRBJ1-2, the V gene TRBV5-1; 7 bases align to TRBD1. Germline CDR1 reads SGHRS; CDR2 reads YFSETQ. This CDR3 spans 18 amino acids. Germline trimming cut 3 bases from V and 2 bases from J; bases unmatched to any gene: 16. CDR3 residues: CASSWVATGGGQNYGYTF. As DNA, the CDR3 is TGCGCCAGCAGCTGGGTGGCAACGGGAGGGGGCCAGAACTATGGCTACACCTTC.

This clonotype came up many times. V is TRBV6-5 and J is TRBJ1-1; D gene uncertain. The germline CDR1 and CDR2 sequences are MNHEY and SVGAGI. CDR3 length: 12 amino acids. V dropped 5 bases and J dropped 1 base, with 5 bases sitting between them. DNA of the CDR3: TGTGCCAGCAGTCGGTGGAACACTGAAGCTTTCTTT. It encodes CASSRWNTEAFF.

This clonotype was picked up a small number of times. CDR3: CSAPLSYEQYF. CDR3 nucleotides: TGCAGTGCTCCCCTCTCCTACGAGCAGTACTTC. The chain uses TRBV20-1 and TRBJ2-7; unclear D gene. The germline CDR1 and CDR2 sequences are DFQATT and SNEGSKA (reference sequence). The CDR3 runs 11 residues. The V gene lost 5 bases and the J gene lost 0 bases, with 5 bases spanning the gap.

The chain carries TRBV6-2 or TRBV6-3 and TRBJ2-1; D remains unclear. Germline CDR1 and CDR2: MNHEY and SVGEGT. Trimming left V 7 bases short and J 6 bases short, with 13 bases between. The CDR3 totals 13 residues. CDR3 in amino acids: CASTRFGFNEQFF. The CDR3 nucleotides are TGTGCCAGCACCCGGTTTGGCTTCAATGAGCAGTTCTTC.

In its sample, this clonotype was seen many times. V is TRBV5-1 and J is TRBJ2-1, with TRBD1 as a possible D gene (6 bases). Trimming shortened V by 3 bases and J by 4 bases, and 14 bases separated the two germline ends. From germline, CDR1 is SGHRS and CDR2 YFSETQ. This CDR3 is built from 15 residues. The CDR3 nucleotides read TGCGCCAGCAGCTCTAACAGGGCCCTTTACAATGAGCAGTTCTTC. Amino acid sequence: CASSSNRALYNEQFF. The variable domain in full, completed from reference TRBV5-1 and TRBJ2-1, reads KAGVTQTPRYLIKTRGQQVTLSCSPISGHRSVSWYQQTPGQGLQFLFEYFSETQRNKGNFPGRFSGRQFSNSRSEMNVSTLELGDSALYLCASSSNRALYNEQFFGPGTRLTVL.

This clonotype was detected a few times. The chain couples TRBV11-2 to TRBJ2-3, with D perhaps matching TRBD2 (6 bases). Per the germline V gene, CDR1 is SGHAT and CDR2 is FQNNGV. The CDR3 extends over 19 amino acids. The germline V and J ends were trimmed by 1 base and 3 bases, with 23 bases remaining between them. The CDR3 nucleotides are TGTGCCAGCAGCTTAGGCGGGGAGGTCCTCCCCGTATTTACAGATACGCAGTATTTT. Translating gives CASSLGGEVLPVFTDTQYF.

In this sample, this clonotype turned up a few times. The V and J genes are TRBV19 and TRBJ1-1; D might be TRBD1 (5 bases). CDR1 and CDR2 from the germline V gene are LNHDA and SQIVND (reference sequence). The V gene lost 2 bases and the J gene lost 6 bases, with 13 bases spanning the gap. The CDR3 has 14 residues. CDR3 sequence: CASSIKGQGSEAFF. The CDR3 DNA sequence: TGTGCCAGTAGTATAAAAGGCCAGGGATCTGAAGCTTTCTTT.

This clonotype was detected only a few times. CDR3: CASSTRPGTSGRDYNEQFF. CDR3 in DNA: TGTGCCAGCAGCACCAGACCCGGGACTAGCGGCCGAGACTACAATGAGCAGTTCTTC. The rearrangement links TRBV11-1 to TRBJ2-1, with TRBD2 matching over 11 bases. Germline V lookup: CDR1 SGHAT, CDR2 FQDESV (reference sequence). Trimming at V came to 5 bases and at J to 3 bases, leaving 15 bases not matched to a gene. This CDR3 is 19 amino acids long.

Ten or more counts support this clonotype. The V call is TRBV5-1, the J call TRBJ2-2; 7 positions agree with TRBD1. Germline V CDR1 and CDR2: SGHRS, YFSETQ. The CDR3 extends over 14 amino acids. With 4 bases clipped from V and 8 bases from J, the junction kept 8 bases outside the gene matches. The CDR3 here is CASSRLTGEGELFF. The CDR3 coding sequence is TGCGCCAGCAGCCGCCTTACAGGGGAAGGGGAGCTGTTTTTT.

In this sample, this clonotype turned up many times. The chain links TRBV7-2 to TRBJ2-3; TRBD2 matches 10 bases. J gave up 6 bases and V 5 bases, and 11 bases lay outside the gene matches. The CDR3 totals 16 residues. Germline V lookup: CDR1 SGHTA, CDR2 FQGNSA. The CDR3 here is CASSIRSGGPSDTQYF. The CDR3, as DNA: TGTGCCAGCAGCATTCGTAGCGGGGGGCCGTCGGATACGCAGTATTTT.

J is TRBJ2-7 and V is TRBV14; D is perhaps TRBD1 or TRBD2 (7 bases each). Germline V gene sequence: CDR1 SGHDN, CDR2 FVKESK. The CDR3 sequence is 14 residues long. Deletions cut 6 bases from V and 2 bases from J, with 14 bases between. The CDR3 nucleotides read TGTGCCAGCAGGGGGAGGGACAGTACCTACGAGCAGTACTTC. It is translated as CASRGRDSTYEQYF. Using reference TRBV14 and TRBJ2-7 for the parts outside the CDR3, the full variable domain is EAGVTQFPSHSVIEKGQTVTLRCDPISGHDNLYWYRRVMGKEIKFLLHFVKESKQDESGMPNNRFLAERTGGTYSTLKVQPAELEDSGVYFCASRGRDSTYEQYFGPGTRLTVT.

This clonotype was picked up a small number of times. The chain employs TRBV6-2 or TRBV6-3 and TRBJ1-5, with D possibly matching TRBD1 (5 bases). Germline V gene lookup returns CDR1 MNHEY and CDR2 SVGEGT. This CDR3 contains 14 residues. Trimming pared 6 bases from V and 6 bases from J, leaving 15 bases between. For the CDR3, the DNA is TGTGCCAGCAGCCGTGGGACGGGGGGTCAGCCCCAGCATTTT. Translated: CASSRGTGGQPQHF.

This chain connects TRBV21-1 to TRBJ2-3; the table's D call TRBD2 went unverified against the DNA. TRBV21-1 is reported as a pseudogene. This CDR3 is built from 14 residues. The CDR3 region is CARTGNGRADTQYF. CDR3 sequence (DNA): TGTGCCAGGACAGGGAACGGGAGGGCAGATACGCAGTATTTT.

At least ten counts were recorded for this clonotype. The chain recombines TRBV12-3 or TRBV12-4 with TRBJ2-1; the match to TRBD1 covers 7 bases. CDR3 length equals 14 residues. The J segment lost 9 bases and the V segment lost 5 bases, leaving 10 bases of the junction unmatched. The CDR3 sequence: CASSLYDRVGEQFF. The CDR3 coding sequence is TGTGCCAGCAGTCTTTATGACAGGGTGGGTGAGCAGTTCTTC.